This T cell receptor beta chain was obtained from a study of cytomegalovirus exposure and HLA in healthy donors (dated by TCRdb to 2017 to 2019). Regarding the research as a whole: According to a later analysis, one platform produced both the 110 or so validation repertoires and the 666 repertoires of the first cohort. The study aimed to test whether cataloging public T cell receptors could reveal signatures of past pathogen exposure. A separate validation cohort of approximately 120 different subjects was used in addition to the 666-subject first cohort. High-throughput TCR immunosequencing, statistical association of individual TCRs with disease status, and machine learning were combined to predict cytomegalovirus infection status. Study-wide findings and limitations: All 130 or so repertoires were used to score co-occurrence in the validation cohort in a later analysis, because that analysis had no HLA typing for the cohort. In vitro tests confirmed that three of the cytomegalovirus-associated TCR beta chains recognize cytomegalovirus antigens. The authors suggested that the approach could potentially be extended to other disease states and immunological phenotypes. The classifier was reported to diagnose cytomegalovirus status with high specificity and sensitivity in both the original cohort and the validation cohort. Most TCR sequences were seen in very few donors, while some public TCRs were found in many individuals. Subsequent analysis determined that TCRs grouped into clusters in the first cohort also showed a tendency toward co-occurrence across the roughly 130 validation repertoires, and approximately 94% of cluster scores exceeded 0. The study gave a list of about 160 TCR beta chains associated with cytomegalovirus.

The donors were included in the validation cohort of approximately 120 subjects, a group kept apart from the roughly 700-subject first cohort. The junction carries 14 bases between V and J, which are trimmed by 6 bases and 2 bases respectively. Looking up the germline V gene (reference sequence) yields CDR1 MNHEY and CDR2 SMNVEV. The cysteine opens and the phenylalanine closes a CDR3 of 14 amino acids. Just CDR3 DNA is preserved here, 42 bases in frame from base 1. Libraries came from the immunoSEQ multiplex PCR assay. The study's processing was this. A statistical classification framework was built to diagnose cytomegalovirus status from the catalog of TCR beta chain sequences. What TCRdb holds here is the immuneACCESS table cut down to in-frame rearrangements. Part of the clones is not present; checked against another copy, under half of the missing clones reflect an unresolved V gene, and the others are unexplained. V and J calls and clone size are those listed in that table; D and trimming were worked out from the DNA. The sample yields some 180,000 clones; 86% were counted once. The ten top clones hold roughly 6.6% of the sample.

Details on this clone: This clone's antigen is unknown. No base qualities exist here, and no much larger clone lies one base off it.

The rearrangement combines TRBV27 with TRBJ2-7; the D segment may tentatively be TRBD1 or TRBD2, each giving 5 matched bases. The clonotype originates from a man younger than 40 in good health and CMV-seropositive. Sequencing was performed on PBMCs. The DNA sequence is TGTGCCAGCAGCTCATGGGACGGGCCCTACGAGCAGTACTTC. Its translation is CASSSWDGPYEQYF.